A single TCR beta chain is shown here with its context. This clonotype was counted between two and nine times. Its cognate antigen has yet to be identified. No base quality information exists; no much larger clone differs at one position. Libraries were prepared through 5' RACE. Sequencing relied on an Illumina HiSeq 2500. The second PCR ran for about 6 to 12 cycles and used a J-beta primer mix along with a sample-barcoded 5' primer. A unique molecular identifier was introduced onto each TCR beta cDNA molecule by a template-switch 5' adaptor carrying 12 random nucleotides. Each sample yielded at least 3 million CDR3-containing paired-end reads. All of the RNA was converted into first-strand cDNA using the Mint cDNA synthesis kit, with a TRBC-specific oligonucleotide serving as the primer. All cDNA was treated with uracil-DNA glycosylase and then went through a first 18-cycle PCR with the universal primers M1SS and BC2_uni_R. For the original study's pipeline: For normalization, 1 million high-quality reads were randomly selected from each sample, with every read carrying a distinct molecular identifier. Reads sharing molecular identifiers were discarded rather than binned into consensus sequences. MiTCR, set to a Q25 quality threshold and the strictest error-elimination algorithm, was used for CDR3 identification, clonotype clustering and error correction. A nonparametric unseen species model with Euler transformation was used to estimate a lower bound on total TCR beta diversity. TCRdb took the public reads, trimmed them with fastp at Q25, ran MiXCR for clone calling and kept in-frame beta chains. When rows share a CDR3 protein, they turn into one entry using the most common DNA and genes. The V and J calls come from TCRdb's annotation, not from the publication. This sample is represented by 950,000 to 1,200,000 distinct CDR3 sequences; around two fifths of them were singletons. The leading ten clones occupy about 12% of the sample.

The data stem from a study of blood T cells in healthy people across ages (dated by TCRdb to the mid-2010s). Background on the whole study: In model experiments, template switching captured roughly one uniquely barcoded TCR beta cDNA molecule for every two T cells. Age-related changes in TCR beta repertoire diversity were measured in the study by deep sequencing normalized with unique cDNA molecular identifiers. The donors were split into four age groups: young (average roughly 15 years), middle-aged (roughly 42), aged (more than 60) and long-lived (roughly 88). To avoid experimental bias, donors of different ages were spread randomly across the sequencing lanes. The study analyzed two additional independent replicas of 1 million unique cDNA reads from the same blood draw for two donors, one aged 18 to 29 and one aged 80 or older. The paper as a whole reports these results and caveats: The CMV infection status of donors was not known, potentially confounding age-related changes in expanded clonotypes. Total diversity estimates from one million sequenced T cells were considered lower bounds and underestimates. The percentage of naive T cells measured by flow cytometry correlated strongly with observed TCR beta diversity. As age increased, observed TCR beta diversity per million T cells dropped in a roughly linear way, and a significant reduction was already evident by age about 40. Conclusive comparison of naive and antigen-experienced compartments was prevented by the profiling of bulk unsorted PBMCs. Compared with the aged group, the long-lived group had more naive CD4+ T cells, fewer expanded clones and increased TCR diversity, a pattern suggesting age selection.

Via the germline V gene (reference sequence), CDR1 is PRHDT and CDR2 FYEKMQ. Trimming at the junction amounts to 3 bases on V and 3 bases on J, and the germline ends lie 4 bases apart. The CDR3 spans 12 residues, from the cysteine through the phenylalanine. Only the CDR3 part of the read is kept: 36 bases, read in frame from the first base. The roughly 37 donors, aged about 6 to 95 years, were systemically healthy Caucasian individuals from Russia. Each donor gave around 9.9 milliliters of peripheral blood, collected into EDTA-treated Vacutainer tubes. Ficoll-Paque density-gradient centrifugation was used to isolate PBMCs, with at least 7 million per sample. Total RNA was extracted from PBMCs with Trizol reagent, with at least 5 micrograms obtained per sample. For every donor, flow cytometry on a PBMC aliquot measured the percentage of naive CD45RAhigh/CD27high T cells.

The sample was blood. The V gene is TRBV13 and the J gene is TRBJ2-3, with the identity of the D gene unclear. This sequence originates from a man between 18 and 35 years old in good health. The nucleotides read TGTGCCAGCAGCTTTGAGACAGATACGCAGTATTTT. Its protein reads: CASSFETDTQYF.